Listed here are 27 T cell receptor beta chains from one sample, sequenced in a study of cytomegalovirus exposure and HLA in healthy donors. Primers included in the PCR were 60 Vbeta and 13 Jbeta primers. The table came from immunoSEQ multiplex PCR; TCRdb's copy has only in-frame clones and leaves some out. The data contain 100,000 to 150,000 clones, 75% to 85% of them singletons. The sequenced sample was PBMCs. These receptors came from a girl aged 2 to 10 in good health and CMV-seronegative.

In this sample, this clone turned up a few times. The chain employs TRBV5-1 and TRBJ1-4; D is perhaps TRBD1 (6 bases). Germline V CDR1 and CDR2: SGHRS, YFSETQ. With 4 bases removed from V and 7 bases from J, the gap between germline ends came to 20 bases. The CDR3 has 16 amino acids. The CDR3, as DNA: TGCGCCAGCAGCCCCGGACAGACCTTGTGGACTGAAAAACTGTTTTTT. Translation gives CASSPGQTLWTEKLFF.

This clone was counted a single time. The genes are TRBV9 and TRBJ1-2, with TRBD1 matching over 7 bases. This CDR3 region has 13 residues. J lost 4 bases, V lost 4 bases, and 4 bases had no gene match. Germline V gives CDR1 SGDLS, CDR2 YYNGEE. CDR3 nucleotide sequence: TGTGCCAGCAGCAAAACAGGGGTCTATGGCTACACCTTC. Protein product: CASSKTGVYGYTF.

V and J are TRBV15 and TRBJ2-1, with a weak D call TRBD2 (6 bases). CDR1 is LNHNV and CDR2 is YYDKDF in the germline V gene (reference sequence). V lost 4 bases, J lost 0 bases, and 10 bases lay in between. CDR3 length: 15 residues. The DNA of the CDR3 is TGTGCCACCAGCAATGACGGGAGCTCCTACAATGAGCAGTTCTTC. Residues: CATSNDGSSYNEQFF. The whole variable domain, remainder taken from reference TRBV15 and TRBJ2-1, is DAMVIQNPRYQVTQFGKPVTLSCSQTLNHNVMYWYQQKSSQAPKLLFHYYDKDFNNEADTPDNFQSRRPNTSFCFLDIRSPGLGDTAMYLCATSNDGSSYNEQFFGPGTRLTVL.

The sample holds a few counts of this clone. The gene calls are TRBV5-6 and TRBJ1-5; D is unresolved. CDR1 and CDR2 (germline): SGHDT, YYEEEE. The CDR3 has 14 residues. The V gene lost 3 bases and the J gene lost 4 bases, with 11 bases spanning the gap. CDR3 protein: CASSSRSSNQPQHF. The CDR3, as DNA: TGTGCCAGCAGCTCTAGGTCCTCGAATCAGCCCCAGCATTTT.

The chain joins TRBV6-5 to TRBJ1-4, with TRBD1 as a possible D gene (5 bases). The V end lost 0 bases, the J end lost 8 bases, and 10 bases lay between the germline ends. Germline loops: CDR1 MNHEY, CDR2 SVGAGI. The CDR3 length is 14 residues. The DNA for the CDR3 is TGTGCCAGCAGTTACTCAAGGGGCGAGGAAAAACTGTTTTTT. As protein: CASSYSRGEEKLFF.

This clone was detected a few times. The gene calls are TRBV6-5 and TRBJ2-1; no clear D. Trimming removed 6 bases from V and 6 bases from J, with 15 bases in between. The CDR3 contains 14 residues. Per germline, CDR1 MNHEY and CDR2 SVGAGI. This CDR3 is CASSSRLALNEQFF. CDR3 coding DNA: TGTGCCAGCAGCTCGCGACTGGCCCTCAATGAGCAGTTCTTC.

This chain links TRBV6-1 with TRBJ1-2, with D possibly matching TRBD1 (5 bases). Germline V gene data show CDR1 as MNHNS and CDR2 as SASEGT. The V end was cut by 0 bases, the J end by 0 bases, with 11 bases between. There are 16 residues in the CDR3. The CDR3 reads CASSEAMGGTNYGYTF. The CDR3 DNA follows: TGTGCCAGCAGTGAAGCGATGGGGGGTACTAACTATGGCTACACCTTC.

The rearrangement links TRBV6-5 to TRBJ1-6, with a weak D call TRBD1 (5 bases). The CDR3 totals 15 residues. CDR1 and CDR2 from the germline V gene are MNHEY and SVGAGI. Between the trimmed V and J ends, which lost 3 bases and 3 bases, there was a span of 9 bases. This chain's CDR3 is CASSYDSSYNSPLHF. CDR3 DNA sequence: TGTGCCAGCAGTTATGACAGTAGCTATAATTCACCCCTCCACTTT.

V gene TRBV5-8 combines with J gene TRBJ2-1, with 9 bases lining up with TRBD1. There are 15 residues in the CDR3. CDR1 is SGHTS, CDR2 YDEGEE, per germline. V gave up 4 bases and J gave up 8 bases; unmatched junction bases: 10. CDR3 coding DNA: TGTGCCAGCAGCCTCCGGGACAGGGTTACGGATGAGCAGTTCTTC. Translated: CASSLRDRVTDEQFF. Filled out from reference TRBV5-8 and TRBJ2-1, the complete variable domain reads EAGVTQSPTHLIKTRGQQATLRCSPISGHTSVYWYQQALGLGLQFLLWYDEGEERNRGNFPPRFSGRQFPNYSSELNVNALELEDSALYLCASSLRDRVTDEQFFGPGTRLTVL.

This sequence joins TRBV19 and TRBJ1-1, with 7 bases lining up with TRBD1. The germline CDR1 and CDR2 sequences are LNHDA and SQIVND (reference sequence). There are 14 residues in the CDR3. J lost 3 bases, V lost 6 bases, and 7 bases had no gene match. DNA for the CDR3: TGTGCCAGTAGAATACAGGGGATCGACACTGAAGCTTTCTTT. Its protein is CASRIQGIDTEAFF.

This clone was observed a few times. The V gene is TRBV7-9, the J gene TRBJ2-7, with D hard to call. This CDR3 spans 12 amino acids. V dropped 6 bases and J dropped 3 bases, with 9 bases sitting between them. Germline CDR1 reads SEHNR; CDR2 reads FQNEAQ (reference sequence). CDR3 region: CASRNHGYEQYF. CDR3 nucleotide sequence: TGTGCCAGCAGGAACCACGGCTACGAGCAGTACTTC.

This chain uses TRBV5-5 with TRBJ2-7, with 10 bases fitting TRBD2. CDR1 SGHKS and CDR2 YYEKEE come from the germline V gene (reference sequence). The CDR3 runs 14 residues. The J segment lost 6 bases and the V segment lost 0 bases, leaving 3 bases of the junction unmatched. The chain's CDR3 is CASSLEREGGEQYF. CDR3 nucleotides: TGTGCCAGCAGCTTGGAGCGGGAGGGCGGCGAGCAGTACTTC.

The chain couples TRBV6-1 to TRBJ1-1; D is uncertain. The CDR3 runs to 18 residues. V lost 3 bases to trimming and J lost 0 bases, with 20 bases between them. Germline loops: CDR1 MNHNS, CDR2 SASEGT. CDR3 sequence reads: CASSDLTPRLIMNTEAFF. Written as DNA, the CDR3 is TGTGCCAGCAGTGATCTGACCCCAAGACTAATTATGAACACTGAAGCTTTCTTT.

The J gene is TRBJ2-7, the V gene TRBV5-1, with D maybe TRBD2 (5 bases). V was shortened by 2 bases and J by 0 bases, with 12 bases between the two germline ends. The CDR3 spans 15 residues. In germline, CDR1 is SGHRS, CDR2 YFSETQ. The CDR3 DNA follows: TGCGCCAGCAGCTTCGCTAGCCCCGACTCCTACGAGCAGTACTTC. It specifies CASSFASPDSYEQYF.

The chain has TRBV10-3 and TRBJ2-1, with D tentatively TRBD2 (7 bases). Germline V gene data show CDR1 as ENHRY and CDR2 as SYGVKD. The V end was cut by 4 bases, the J end by 8 bases, with 18 bases between. This CDR3 is 15 amino acids long. The CDR3 sequence is CAISVGGGRTHEQFF. DNA for the CDR3: TGTGCCATCAGTGTGGGCGGGGGCCGAACCCATGAGCAGTTCTTC.

The chain couples TRBV29-1 to TRBJ1-1; D not resolved. The CDR3 loop spans 13 amino acids. Trimming stripped 5 bases from V and 0 bases from J, with 10 bases between. Looked up from germline, CDR1 is SQVTM and CDR2 is ANQGSEA. CDR3 nucleotide sequence: TGCAGCGTTAGGTTACAGTTGAACACTGAAGCTTTCTTT. Protein: CSVRLQLNTEAFF. Full variable domain (rest looked up from reference TRBV29-1 and TRBJ1-1): SAVISQKPSRDICQRGTSLTIQCQVDSQVTMMFWYRQQPGQSLTLIATANQGSEATYESGFVIDKFPISRPNLTFSTLTVSNMSPEDSSIYLCSVRLQLNTEAFFGQGTRLTVV.

The rearrangement joins TRBV7-9 to TRBJ2-5; 7 nucleotides agree with TRBD1. The CDR3 runs to 16 residues. V lost 5 bases and J lost 1; bases outside the gene matches: 10. CDR1 is SEHNR, CDR2 FQNEAQ, per germline (reference sequence). Written as DNA, the CDR3 is TGTGCCAGCAGCATAGAGGACAGGTCACCCCAAGAGACCCAGTACTTC. Encoded protein: CASSIEDRSPQETQYF.

The chain couples TRBV27 to TRBJ1-2, with D possibly being TRBD1 (5 bases). Trimming removed 4 bases at V and 12 bases at J, with 21 bases between. Germline assignment: CDR1 MNHEY and CDR2 SMNVEV (reference sequence). CDR3 size: 14 residues. Here the CDR3 reads CASSSTRDSPKNTF. DNA for the CDR3: TGTGCCAGCAGTTCTACCCGGGACTCGCCTAAGAACACCTTC.

The V and J genes are TRBV5-6 and TRBJ2-7; D possibly corresponds to TRBD2 (6 bases). Trimming removed 3 bases at V and 7 bases at J, with 11 bases between. Germline values: CDR1 SGHDT, CDR2 YYEEEE. This CDR3 region has 12 residues. The CDR3 here is CASSWGVGEQYF. The CDR3 DNA follows: TGTGCCAGCAGCTGGGGGGTGGGGGAGCAGTACTTC.

This clone was detected only a few times. The chain links TRBV6-5 to TRBJ2-7; D might be TRBD2 (7 bases). The germline gives CDR1 MNHEY, CDR2 SVGAGI. The CDR3 spans 14 residues. The V end lost 7 bases, the J end lost 7 bases, and 20 bases lay between the germline ends. Written as DNA, the CDR3 is TGTGCCAGCACCAAAGGGGGGGACCTACGGGAGCAGTACTTC. Translated, it gives CASTKGGDLREQYF.

V and J are TRBV29-1 and TRBJ2-5; 7 bases line up with TRBD1. The V gene's germline CDR1 is SQVTM and CDR2 ANQGSEA. V lost 4 bases to trimming and J lost 7 bases; unmatched junction nucleotides: 6. This CDR3 spans 12 amino acids. CDR3 in amino acids: CSVVEGAMTQYF. The CDR3 coding sequence is TGCAGCGTTGTAGAGGGGGCGATGACCCAGTACTTC. Using reference TRBV29-1 and TRBJ2-5 for the parts outside the CDR3, the full variable domain is SAVISQKPSRDICQRGTSLTIQCQVDSQVTMMFWYRQQPGQSLTLIATANQGSEATYESGFVIDKFPISRPNLTFSTLTVSNMSPEDSSIYLCSVVEGAMTQYFGPGTRLLVL.

The chain links TRBV2 to TRBJ2-7, with 8 bases lining up with TRBD1. Germline-derived CDR1 and CDR2 are SNHLY and FYNNEI. The V and J ends lost 6 bases and 5 bases, in that order; junction bases with no gene match: 12. This CDR3 comprises 15 residues. CDR3: CASSMDRVPLDEQYF. CDR3 in DNA: TGTGCCAGCAGCATGGACAGGGTCCCTCTCGACGAGCAGTACTTC.

The chain recombines TRBV28 with TRBJ1-2, with D uncertain. This CDR3 comprises 11 residues. The V gene lost 9 bases and the J gene lost 5 bases, with 10 bases spanning the gap. Germline V lookup: CDR1 MDHEN, CDR2 SYDVKM. The CDR3 spells CASSSFYGYTF. The CDR3 region has the DNA TGTGCCAGTTCCTCTTTTTATGGCTACACCTTC.

V gene TRBV19 combines with J gene TRBJ2-3, with TRBD2 identical over 9 bases. CDR3 length: 15 amino acids. Germline assignment: CDR1 LNHDA and CDR2 SQIVND (reference sequence). Trimming removed 4 bases from V and 6 bases from J; junction bases left unmatched: 8. Here the CDR3 reads CASSTTSGHTDTQYF. In nucleotides, the CDR3 is TGTGCCAGTAGTACGACTAGCGGCCACACGGATACGCAGTATTTT.

The chain couples TRBV2 to TRBJ1-2, with 7 bases matching TRBD1. The CDR3 sequence is 14 residues long. Trimming removed 5 bases from V and 7 bases from J; junction bases left unmatched: 10. Germline lookup yields CDR1 SNHLY and CDR2 FYNNEI. The CDR3 DNA reads TGTGCCAGCAGTAAACAGGGGAGTTACGGTGGCTACACCTTC. It is translated as CASSKQGSYGGYTF. Full variable domain (remainder filled in from reference TRBV2 and TRBJ1-2): EPEVTQTPSHQVTQMGQEVILRCVPISNHLYFYWYRQILGQKVEFLVSFYNNEISEKSEIFDDQFSVERPDGSNFTLKIRSTKLEDSAMYFCASSKQGSYGGYTFGSGTRLTVV.

The chain uses TRBV5-4 and TRBJ2-3; D might be TRBD1 (5 bases). V was cut by 4 bases and J by 0 bases, with 12 bases left in between. The CDR3 spans 15 residues. Germline lookup yields CDR1 SGHNT and CDR2 YYREEE (reference sequence). The CDR3 reads CASSRTGISTDTQYF. CDR3 in DNA: TGTGCCAGCAGCCGTACAGGAATAAGCACAGATACGCAGTATTTT. Looking up the rest from reference TRBV5-4 and TRBJ2-3 gives the full variable domain: ETGVTQSPTHLIKTRGQQVTLRCSSQSGHNTVSWYQQALGQGPQFIFQYYREEENGRGNFPPRFSGLQFPNYSSELNVNALELDDSALYLCASSRTGISTDTQYFGPGTRLTVL.

The V and J genes are TRBV14 and TRBJ2-3; 7 bases align to TRBD1. The CDR3 is 15 amino acids. The trim removed 3 bases at V and 8 bases at J, leaving 11 bases unmatched. CDR1 and CDR2 (germline): SGHDN, FVKESK. For the CDR3, the DNA is TGTGCCAGCAGCCATAGTCTACACAGGGGATCTACGCAGTATTTT. Translation gives CASSHSLHRGSTQYF.